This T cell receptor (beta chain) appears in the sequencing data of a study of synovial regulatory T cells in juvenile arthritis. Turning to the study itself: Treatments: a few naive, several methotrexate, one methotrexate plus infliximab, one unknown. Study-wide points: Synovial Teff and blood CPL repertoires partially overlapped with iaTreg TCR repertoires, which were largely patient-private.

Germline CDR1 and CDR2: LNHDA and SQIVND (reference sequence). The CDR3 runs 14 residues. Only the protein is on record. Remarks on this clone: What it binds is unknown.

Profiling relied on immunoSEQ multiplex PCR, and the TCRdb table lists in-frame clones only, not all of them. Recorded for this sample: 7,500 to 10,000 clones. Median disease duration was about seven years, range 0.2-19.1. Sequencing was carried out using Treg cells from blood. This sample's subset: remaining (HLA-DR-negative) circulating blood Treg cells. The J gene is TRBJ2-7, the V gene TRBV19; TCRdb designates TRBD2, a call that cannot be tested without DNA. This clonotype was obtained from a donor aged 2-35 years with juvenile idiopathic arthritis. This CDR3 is CASSSLAGVYEQYF.